These T cell receptor beta chains were read from a single sample in a study of post-analysis software for immune sequencing data. MiXCR, run by TCRdb on the PCR reads, gives a single entry per CDR3 protein. Found here are about 400,000 distinct CDR3 sequences, less than 35% of them singletons; the top ten hold roughly 13%. Input material: blood. All receptors derive from a girl aged 10-17 years with multiple sclerosis. Each CDR3 is given with its conserved first and last residue. The D gene is left open where the match is weak. Clone size is not always given. Where it is, it says once, few, many or a class for expanded clones.

j_gene,v_gene,d_gene,abundance,CDR3nt,CDR3aa
TRBJ1-5,TRBV28,.,many,TGTGCCAGCACCCCCTACGGGGCGCCGGATTATAGCAATCAGCCCCAGCATTTT,CASTPYGAPDYSNQPQHF
TRBJ1-6,TRBV27,.,few,TGTGCCAGCAGTTCATCCTTCTGGGGAAATTCACCCCTCCACTTT,CASSSSFWGNSPLHF
TRBJ1-1,TRBV5-5,.,.,TGTGCCAGCAGCGGGGGAGCGTTGGTTGAAGCTTTCTTT,CASSGGALVEAFF
TRBJ2-5,TRBV9,.,few,TGTGCCAGCAGCCGTCGGGGGCCAGAGACCCAGTACTTC,CASSRRGPETQYF
TRBJ1-1,TRBV4-1,.,.,TGCGCCAGCAGCCAAGAAAGGAGGGGGGCCGGGACTGAAGCTTTCTTT,CASSQERRGAGTEAFF
TRBJ2-5,TRBV11-2,.,once,TGTGCCAGCCGCTTGATACAGGGGAGGGAGACCCAGTACTTC,CASRLIQGRETQYF
TRBJ2-3,TRBV9,TRBD2,.,TGTGCCAGCAGCTCCTCGGTCGGGGGGGATACGCAGTATTTT,CASSSSVGGDTQYF
TRBJ2-5,TRBV2,.,.,TGTGCCAGCGGGGGACTGCATGGGGAGACCCAGTACTTC,CASGGLHGETQYF
TRBJ1-2,TRBV3-1,.,.,TGTGCCAGCAGCCAAGACTGGACAGCATTCTATGGCTACACCTTC,CASSQDWTAFYGYTF
TRBJ1-2,TRBV24-1,TRBD1,few,TGTGCCACTCAGACAGGGACGGAGGGCTACACCTTC,CATQTGTEGYTF
TRBJ1-1,TRBV5-6,TRBD1,.,TGTGCCAGCAGCTTGGTGGCAGGGGGAGCTTTCTTT,CASSLVAGGAFF
TRBJ2-4,TRBV5-1,TRBD1,.,TGCGCCAGCAGCTTGAGGGGGCCAAACATTCAGTACTTC,CASSLRGPNIQYF
TRBJ1-4,TRBV4-1,.,.,TGCGCCAGCAGCCAAGGGGGCGAAAAACTGTTTTTT,CASSQGGEKLFF
TRBJ2-1,TRBV20-1,.,.,TGCAGTGCTAGACTGGGACTTTTGTACAATGAGCAGTTCTTC,CSARLGLLYNEQFF
TRBJ2-2,TRBV5-1,TRBD2,once,TGCGCCAGCAGCTTGAGGCTAGCGGGGGACACCGGGGAGCTGTTTTTT,CASSLRLAGDTGELFF
TRBJ2-3,TRBV6-1,.,few,TGTGCCAGCAGTGAACAATGGGCCTTCACAGATACGCAGTATTTT,CASSEQWAFTDTQYF
TRBJ1-2,TRBV2,.,many,TGTGCCAGGACCAGCGGGACGGATAATTATGGCTACACCTTC,CARTSGTDNYGYTF
TRBJ2-1,TRBV6-2/TRBV6-3,.,.,TGTGCCAGCAGTTCTGACTTGTACAATGAGCAGTTCTTC,CASSSDLYNEQFF
TRBJ2-5,TRBV12-3/TRBV12-4,.,.,TGTGCCAGCAGTTTAAAGTTAGTAGCAGGGGAGACCCAGTACTTC,CASSLKLVAGETQYF
TRBJ2-4,TRBV4-1,TRBD2,.,TGCGCCAGCAGCCAAGAGTGGGGGGGGGGAAAAAACATTCAGTACTTC,CASSQEWGGGKNIQYF
TRBJ1-5,TRBV7-8,.,.,TGTGCCAGCAGCTTAGATGGGGGGCGGAAAACCCAGCATTTT,CASSLDGGRKTQHF
TRBJ2-7,TRBV6-5,.,.,TGTGCCAGCAGGGGTGGGCCCGACGAGCAGTACTTC,CASRGGPDEQYF
TRBJ2-1,TRBV5-1,TRBD2,.,TGCGCCAGCAGCTACGGACTAGCGGGGGGGTATTACAATGAGCAGTTCTTC,CASSYGLAGGYYNEQFF
TRBJ2-1,TRBV7-8,.,few,TGTGCCAGCAGCTTCTCTGTTACAGGAGGCACCTACAATGAGCAGTTCTTC,CASSFSVTGGTYNEQFF
TRBJ2-5,TRBV20-1,TRBD2,once,TGCAGTGCCCCGAATATCAGCGGGAGGATAGAGACCCAGTACTTC,CSAPNISGRIETQYF
TRBJ2-7,TRBV5-1,.,.,TGCGCCAGCAGCCTCGATGGAGGGAGCGACGAGCAGTACTTC,CASSLDGGSDEQYF
TRBJ2-1,TRBV7-9,.,.,TGTGCCAGCAGCTCCGGGACACTTGAGCAGTTCTTC,CASSSGTLEQFF
TRBJ2-7,TRBV6-6,.,few,TGTGCCAGCAGTCCCGGTCCCTCCTGGGACGAGCAGTACTTC,CASSPGPSWDEQYF
TRBJ2-3,TRBV12-3/TRBV12-4,.,.,TGTGCCAGCAGTTTACCCGAGGAGACAGATACGCAGTATTTT,CASSLPEETDTQYF
TRBJ2-7,TRBV6-2/TRBV6-3,.,.,TGTGCCAGCAGACTGCAGGGCTACGAGCAGTACTTC,CASRLQGYEQYF
TRBJ2-3,TRBV12-3/TRBV12-4,.,.,TGTGCCAGCAGTCGACCCCAGGGGGAGGTTGATACGCAGTATTTT,CASSRPQGEVDTQYF
TRBJ2-7,TRBV12-3/TRBV12-4,.,.,TGTGCCAGCAGTTTTCGGCAGGGGATTAACTACGAGCAGTACTTC,CASSFRQGINYEQYF
TRBJ2-2,TRBV3-1,.,.,TGTGCCAGCAGCCAAGTCGGGCAAACCGGGGAGCTGTTTTTT,CASSQVGQTGELFF
TRBJ2-7,TRBV28,.,.,TGTGCCAGCAGGGTCGCGGGGCGGAACTACGAGCAGTACTTC,CASRVAGRNYEQYF
TRBJ2-3,TRBV5-4,TRBD2,.,TGTGCCAGCAGCGTCGGGAATAGCGGGGGCGCTTGGTATTTT,CASSVGNSGGAWYF
TRBJ1-5,TRBV20-1,.,few,TGCAGTGCTAGAGCCGCCCGGCAATATAGCAATCAGCCCCAGCATTTT,CSARAARQYSNQPQHF
TRBJ2-7,TRBV29-1,TRBD1,few,TGCAGCGTCGTTTCGGACAGGACCTACGAGCAGTACTTC,CSVVSDRTYEQYF
TRBJ2-5,TRBV2,TRBD2,few,TGTGCCAGCAGTCCTAGCGGACCTAGAGAGACCCAGTACTTC,CASSPSGPRETQYF
TRBJ2-7,TRBV10-3,.,once,TGTGCCATCACCAAGGACCCAAACTCCAATGAGCAGTACTTC,CAITKDPNSNEQYF
TRBJ2-1,TRBV6-6,TRBD2,.,TGTGCCAGCACTAAGCGGGGGGGGAGCTCCTACAATGAGCAGTTCTTC,CASTKRGGSSYNEQFF
TRBJ1-2,TRBV4-1,TRBD1,many,TGCGCCAGCAGCTCCCCGGGACAGAACTATGGCTACACCTTC,CASSSPGQNYGYTF
TRBJ2-3,TRBV12-3/TRBV12-4,.,.,TGTGCCAGCAGTTTAATGGCGGGGCATAGCACAGATACGCAGTATTTT,CASSLMAGHSTDTQYF
TRBJ1-1,TRBV5-1,TRBD1,once,TGCGCCAGCAGCTTCGACAGGGTGGGCACTGAAGCTTTCTTT,CASSFDRVGTEAFF
TRBJ1-2,TRBV18,.,.,TGTGCCAGCTCACCACCTCAGACAGTTATCTATGGCTACACCTTC,CASSPPQTVIYGYTF
TRBJ2-3,TRBV29-1,.,.,TGCAGCGTTACCAGGGGAGGGGGCACAGATACGCAGTATTTT,CSVTRGGGTDTQYF
TRBJ1-2,TRBV6-2/TRBV6-3,.,.,TGTGCCAGCACCCGGAAGGGGATGGGTGGCTACACCTTC,CASTRKGMGGYTF
TRBJ2-1,TRBV12-3/TRBV12-4,.,.,TGTGCCAGCAGTTGGGCCTCTGGGGGCTACAATGAGCAGTTCTTC,CASSWASGGYNEQFF
TRBJ1-4,TRBV4-1,.,.,TGCGCCAGCAGCCCAAGGGTATCCGGGACGGAGAATGAAAAACTGTTTTTT,CASSPRVSGTENEKLFF
TRBJ1-1,TRBV15,.,.,TGTGCCACCAGCGGACATGGGGGCGAAGCTTTCTTT,CATSGHGGEAFF
TRBJ1-2,TRBV5-1,.,.,TGCGCCAGCAGCTTGCCCGACGAGGGCTACACCTTC,CASSLPDEGYTF
TRBJ2-1,TRBV10-3,TRBD2,many,TGTGCCATCAGTTCAGATGGCCGGGGGGGCCTGGGAATCCAGTTCTTC,CAISSDGRGGLGIQFF
TRBJ2-3,TRBV5-1,.,.,TGCGCCAGCAGCCCTGCCAAAGGGGGCACAGATACGCAGTATTTT,CASSPAKGGTDTQYF
TRBJ1-2,TRBV6-5,TRBD1,few,TGTGCCAGCAGTTCGGGGACAGCCTTATGGAGTGGCTACACCTTC,CASSSGTALWSGYTF
TRBJ2-5,TRBV3-1,TRBD1,.,TGTGCCAGCAGCCCGCTTTCAGGGACAGGGGGTTTCCAAGAGACCCAGTACTTC,CASSPLSGTGGFQETQYF
TRBJ2-1,TRBV29-1,TRBD2,.,TGCAGCGGCTATCTAGCGGGGTCGTCCAATGAGCAGTTCTTC,CSGYLAGSSNEQFF
TRBJ2-1,TRBV6-5,.,many,TGTGCCAGCAGTCCAAGAACCCAGGTCTTGAGACCCGAGCAGTTCTTC,CASSPRTQVLRPEQFF